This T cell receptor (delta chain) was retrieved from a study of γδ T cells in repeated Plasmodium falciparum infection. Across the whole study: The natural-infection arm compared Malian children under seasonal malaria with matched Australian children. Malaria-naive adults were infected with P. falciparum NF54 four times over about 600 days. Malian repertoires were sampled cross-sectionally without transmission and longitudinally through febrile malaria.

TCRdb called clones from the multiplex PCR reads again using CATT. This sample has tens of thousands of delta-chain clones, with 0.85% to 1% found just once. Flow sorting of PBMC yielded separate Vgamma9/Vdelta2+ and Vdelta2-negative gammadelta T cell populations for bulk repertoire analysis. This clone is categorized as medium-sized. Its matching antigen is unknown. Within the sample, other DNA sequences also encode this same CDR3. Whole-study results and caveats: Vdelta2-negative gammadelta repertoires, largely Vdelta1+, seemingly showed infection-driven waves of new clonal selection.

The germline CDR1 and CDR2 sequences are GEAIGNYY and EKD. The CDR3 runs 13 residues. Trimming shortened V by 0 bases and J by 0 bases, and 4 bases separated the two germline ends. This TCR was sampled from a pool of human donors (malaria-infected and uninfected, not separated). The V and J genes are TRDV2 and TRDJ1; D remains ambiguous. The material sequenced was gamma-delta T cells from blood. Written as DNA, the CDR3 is TGTGCCTGTGACACCTTCGACACCGATAAACTCATCTTT. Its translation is CACDTFDTDKLIF.